What follows are 25 T cell receptor beta chains derived from one specimen sequenced in a study of T cell responses to AZD1222 COVID-19 vaccine. The method was immunoSEQ multiplex PCR; TCRdb's version includes in-frame clones alone and lacks a portion of them. The top ten clones hold around 9.3% of a sample with about 130,000 clones, 80% to 90% of them seen once. Source: peripheral blood, taken on day 0 of AZD1222 vaccination. All receptors come from an adult in good health.

J is TRBJ1-2 and V is TRBV2; the D is unclear. In germline, CDR1 is SNHLY, CDR2 FYNNEI. V was clipped by 7 bases and J by 5 bases, with 11 bases between them. The CDR3 extends over 12 amino acids. In DNA, the CDR3 is TGTGCCAGCACGGGCGATTCGTATGGCTACACCTTC. Amino acid sequence: CASTGDSYGYTF.

The rearrangement links TRBV24-1 to TRBJ2-1; 10 nucleotides align to TRBD2. The V gene's germline CDR1 is KGHDR and CDR2 SFDVKD. Trimming at V came to 0 bases and at J to 9 bases, leaving 10 bases not matched to a gene. The CDR3 is 17 amino acids. CDR3 in DNA: TGTGCCACCAGTGATTTGAGAGCGGGAGGGCCGGGGGCTGAGCAGTTCTTC. It encodes CATSDLRAGGPGAEQFF.

V usage is TRBV12-3 or TRBV12-4 and J usage is TRBJ1-1; D ambiguous. The CDR3 spans 12 residues. Trimming cost V 2 bases and J 11 bases, with 12 bases left between them. In DNA, the CDR3 is TGTGCCAGCAGTTTAAAGGCCCGAGGGGCTTTCTTT. Translated: CASSLKARGAFF.

The sample holds a few counts of this clone. V is TRBV7-3 and J is TRBJ2-5; 10 bases are a match to TRBD1. Germline trimming cut 5 bases from V and 5 bases from J; bases unmatched to any gene: 5. CDR1 is SGHTA, CDR2 FQGTGA, per germline. CDR3 length: 14 residues. This CDR3 is CASSARTGGETQYF. The CDR3, as DNA: TGTGCCAGCAGCGCCAGGACAGGGGGGGAGACCCAGTACTTC.

The rearrangement uses TRBV5-6 and TRBJ2-5; TRBD2 agrees at 8 bases. J was trimmed by 0 bases and V by 6 bases; bases with no gene match: 4. From germline, CDR1 is SGHDT and CDR2 YYEEEE. This CDR3 is built from 14 residues. The CDR3 spells CASTFGGDQETQYF. In DNA, the CDR3 is TGTGCCAGCACCTTCGGGGGGGACCAAGAGACCCAGTACTTC. The full variable domain, with the rest looked up from reference TRBV5-6 and TRBJ2-5, is DAGVTQSPTHLIKTRGQQVTLRCSPKSGHDTVSWYQQALGQGPQFIFQYYEEEERQRGNFPDRFSGHQFPNYSSELNVNALLLGDSALYLCASTFGGDQETQYFGPGTRLLVL.

This chain uses TRBV6-6 with TRBJ1-5; D is undetermined. The V end lost 2 bases, the J end lost 2 bases, and 7 bases lay between the germline ends. Germline V gene sequence: CDR1 MNHNY, CDR2 SVGAGI (reference sequence). The CDR3 contains 14 residues. The DNA of the CDR3 is TGTGCCAGCAGTTACACCGAGGGCAATCAGCCCCAGCATTTT. Translating gives CASSYTEGNQPQHF.

The rearrangement joins TRBV30 to TRBJ1-1, with 7 bases matching TRBD1. The CDR3 length is 11 residues. CDR1 is GTSNPN and CDR2 is SVGIG in the germline V gene (reference sequence). The trim removed 7 bases at V and 10 bases at J, leaving 9 bases unmatched. The CDR3 nucleotides are TGTGCCTTAGACAGGGATCAGGGAGCTTTCTTT. Its protein product is CALDRDQGAFF.

This clone occurred once. The chain joins TRBV27 to TRBJ2-7; 13 bases match TRBD2. Looked up from germline, CDR1 is MNHEY and CDR2 is SMNVEV (reference sequence). The length of the CDR3 is 17 residues. V trimming: 5 bases; J trimming: 1 base; junction bases outside the gene matches: 8. The CDR3 sequence is CASSGMTSGRSSYEQYF. As DNA, the CDR3 is TGTGCCAGCAGTGGAATGACTAGCGGGAGGAGTTCCTACGAGCAGTACTTC.

The chain carries TRBV15 and TRBJ1-6, with D possibly TRBD1 on 5 matching bases. The V end was cut by 3 bases, the J end by 7 bases, with 13 bases between. The CDR3 has 15 residues. The germline gives CDR1 LNHNV, CDR2 YYDKDF (reference sequence). This CDR3 is CATSRGGSWNSPLHF. The CDR3 nucleotides are TGTGCCACCAGCAGGGGGGGGTCCTGGAATTCACCCCTCCACTTT.

This sequence joins TRBV7-2 and TRBJ2-1; D is possibly TRBD1 or TRBD2 (6 bases each). With 4 bases removed from V and 9 bases from J, the gap between germline ends came to 13 bases. This CDR3 has 13 residues. Germline lookup yields CDR1 SGHTA and CDR2 FQGNSA. CDR3 in amino acids: CASSWGAKGEQFF. In DNA, the CDR3 is TGTGCCAGCAGCTGGGGGGCTAAGGGTGAGCAGTTCTTC.

This chain uses TRBV18 with TRBJ1-3; D ambiguous. V lost 4 bases and J lost 4, with 8 bases in between. This CDR3 spans 13 amino acids. Germline CDR1 reads KGHSH; CDR2 reads LQKENI. In nucleotides, the CDR3 is TGTGCCAGCTCACAGTCCAAGGGAAACACCATATATTTT. Protein product: CASSQSKGNTIYF.

J is TRBJ1-5 and V is TRBV5-1; no clear D gene. Looked up from germline, CDR1 is SGHRS and CDR2 is YFSETQ. This CDR3 is 13 amino acids long. V was trimmed by 0 bases and J by 4 bases, leaving 5 bases between them. CDR3 sequence: CASSLGENQPQHF. The CDR3 DNA follows: TGCGCCAGCAGCTTGGGAGAGAATCAGCCCCAGCATTTT.

V gene TRBV19 combines with J gene TRBJ2-7; no clear D. From germline, CDR1 is LNHDA and CDR2 SQIVND (reference sequence). V dropped 6 bases and J dropped 5 bases, with 14 bases sitting between them. CDR3 length equals 13 residues. The CDR3 is CASSPDGRNEQYF. The CDR3 nucleotides are TGTGCCAGTAGCCCCGATGGGCGAAACGAGCAGTACTTC.

This chain links TRBV7-2 with TRBJ2-3; unclear D gene. Germline assignment: CDR1 SGHTA and CDR2 FQGNSA. V lost 5 bases and J lost 1, with 7 bases in between. The CDR3 is made up of 13 amino acids. The CDR3 nucleotides read TGTGCCAGCAGCGGCCGGCGCACAGATACGCAGTATTTT. This codes for CASSGRRTDTQYF. Supplemented by reference TRBV7-2 and TRBJ2-3, the full variable domain reads GAGVSQSPSNKVTEKGKDVELRCDPISGHTALYWYRQSLGQGLEFLIYFQGNSAPDKSGLPSDRFSAERTGGSVSTLTIQRTQQEDSAVYLCASSGRRTDTQYFGPGTRLTVL.

Comment on this clone: Other DNA variants within this sample encode the same CDR3. The V and J genes are TRBV7-9 and TRBJ2-1, with 8 bases that match TRBD2. J lost 2 bases, V lost 0 bases, and 3 bases had no gene match. CDR1 and CDR2 (germline): SEHNR, FQNEAQ (reference sequence). The CDR3 is made up of 16 amino acids. The CDR3 loop is CASSLALAGTYNEQFF. DNA for the CDR3: TGTGCCAGCAGCTTAGCCTTAGCGGGAACCTACAATGAGCAGTTCTTC.

A single count supports this clone. The genes are TRBV2 and TRBJ1-1; D remains ambiguous. This CDR3 has 13 residues. V was clipped by 6 bases and J by 1 base, with 9 bases between them. CDR1 SNHLY and CDR2 FYNNEI come from the germline V gene. CDR3 sequence reads: CASSGDGNTEAFF. CDR3 nucleotides: TGTGCCAGCAGCGGAGACGGGAACACTGAAGCTTTCTTT.

The chain joins TRBV6-5 to TRBJ1-4; TRBD1 aligns across 7 bases. The V gene's germline CDR1 is MNHEY and CDR2 SVGAGI. The CDR3 spans 15 residues. V lost 7 bases to trimming and J lost 6 bases; unmatched junction nucleotides: 11. The chain's CDR3 is CASMAGGQEYEKLFF. In DNA form, the CDR3 reads TGTGCCAGCATGGCAGGGGGTCAGGAGTATGAAAAACTGTTTTTT.

The chain combines TRBV6-6 with TRBJ1-4; D ambiguous. The CDR3 runs to 16 residues. Trimming cost V 2 bases and J 5 bases, with 15 bases left between them. CDR1 MNHNY and CDR2 SVGAGI come from the germline V gene (reference sequence). CDR3 in amino acids: CASSYLGFSLNEKLFF. CDR3 sequence (DNA): TGTGCCAGCAGTTACCTGGGTTTCAGCTTGAATGAAAAACTGTTTTTT.

This chain uses TRBV19 with TRBJ1-1, with TRBD1 as a possible D gene (5 bases). In germline, CDR1 is LNHDA, CDR2 SQIVND (reference sequence). The CDR3 has 14 amino acids. Trimming left V 5 bases short and J 1 base short, with 11 bases between. CDR3: CASSRTTANTEAFF. CDR3 DNA: TGTGCCAGTAGTCGAACGACAGCGAACACTGAAGCTTTCTTT.

V is TRBV2 and J is TRBJ2-7, with D perhaps matching TRBD1 (5 bases). The CDR3 is made up of 12 amino acids. From germline, CDR1 is SNHLY and CDR2 FYNNEI. The V end was cut by 6 bases, the J end by 0 bases, with 6 bases between. CDR3 region: CASRGDSYEQYF. CDR3 nucleotide sequence: TGTGCCAGCAGAGGGGACTCCTACGAGCAGTACTTC.

The chain carries TRBV3-1 (or the pseudogene TRBV3-2) and TRBJ2-1, with D maybe TRBD2 (7 bases). Germline CDR1 reads LGHDT; CDR2 reads YNNKEL (reference sequence). This CDR3 is 15 amino acids long. V was trimmed by 2 bases and J by 6 bases, leaving 14 bases between them. The CDR3 DNA follows: TGTGCCAGCAGCCAATGGGGGGGCTTTACCAATGAGCAGTTCTTC. This gives the protein CASSQWGGFTNEQFF.

The gene calls are TRBV19 and TRBJ2-3; D is undetermined. This CDR3 comprises 13 residues. V was clipped by 5 bases and J by 0 bases, with 6 bases between them. Germline loops: CDR1 LNHDA, CDR2 SQIVND (reference sequence). CDR3 bases: TGTGCCAGTAGTCCTGGGAGCACAGATACGCAGTATTTT. It translates to CASSPGSTDTQYF.

In regard to this clone: The same CDR3 also results from other DNA sequences found in this sample. V and J are TRBV6-6 and TRBJ2-1; no clear D. The CDR3 consists of 11 residues. V was shortened by 5 bases and J by 7 bases, with 6 bases between the two germline ends. Germline V CDR1 and CDR2: MNHNY, SVGAGI (reference sequence). The CDR3 sequence: CASSPRNEQFF. The CDR3 DNA follows: TGTGCCAGCAGTCCGCGGAATGAGCAGTTCTTC.

This chain joins TRBV5-8 and TRBJ2-7; D is ambiguous. Germline V gene data show CDR1 as SGHTS and CDR2 as YDEGEE. V shed 4 bases and J shed 2 bases, with 16 bases lying between them. The CDR3 is 15 residues long. The DNA of the CDR3 is TGTGCCAGCAGCCCTGGCGTAGGCCTAACCTACGAGCAGTACTTC. Residues: CASSPGVGLTYEQYF.

The rearrangement links TRBV10-2 to TRBJ2-2; D might be TRBD1 or TRBD2, each matching 5 bases. Germline V gene sequence: CDR1 WSHSY, CDR2 SAAADI. CDR3 length: 14 residues. With 6 bases removed from V and 2 bases from J, the gap between germline ends came to 10 bases. The CDR3 DNA sequence: TGCGCCAGCAGACTCGGGACCAACACCGGGGAGCTGTTTTTT. It specifies CASRLGTNTGELFF.